One T cell receptor beta chain is described in this entry. The PCR made use of 60 Vbeta and 13 Jbeta primers. The assay was immunoSEQ multiplex PCR, and TCRdb's table has in-frame clones only and misses some. The table lists over 75,000 clones, 86% of them singletons. This record belongs to a study of cytomegalovirus exposure and HLA in healthy donors. Germline V gene sequence: CDR1 MDHEN, CDR2 SYDVKM. Deletions cut 5 bases from V and 8 bases from J, with 18 bases between. This CDR3 region has 14 residues. This receptor was obtained from a man in his thirties or forties in good health and CMV-seropositive. Sequencing was done on a sample of PBMCs. This rearrangement joins TRBV28 to TRBJ1-2; no firm D call. CDR3: CASSLPLKNRGYTF. Written as DNA, the CDR3 is TGTGCCAGCAGTCTACCTCTCAAGAATCGCGGCTACACCTTC.